The source of this T cell receptor beta chain is a study of T cells after yellow fever vaccination. Background on the study: The SMART-Seq v4 Ultra Low Input method served to prepare the low-cell-number fractions. Whole-study findings and limits: Abundant bulk-derived clonotypes could contaminate FACS-sorted repertoires. A small share of clonotypes appeared in both CD4 and CD8 compartments.

The V segment lost 5 bases and the J segment 3 bases; nucleotides outside the gene matches: 10. This CDR3 contains 16 residues. Germline CDR1 reads MNHEY; CDR2 reads SVGAGI. Remarks on this clonotype: Its antigen is currently unknown.

TCRdb reprocessed the 5' RACE reads via MiXCR and lists one record per CDR3 protein. The sample lists 300,000 to 350,000 distinct CDR3 sequences, about 10% occurring once. The input for sequencing was CD4+ T cells sorted from PBMCs, taken 45 days after the yellow fever booster vaccination. The sequence was collected from a man younger than 35 who received the YFV17D yellow fever vaccine. The chain joins TRBV6-5 to TRBJ2-3; 8 nucleotides align to TRBD2. CDR3 DNA sequence: TGTGCCAGCAGTACGCGGGGCGGGGGGACGACAGATACGCAGTATTTT. It yields the protein CASSTRGGGTTDTQYF.